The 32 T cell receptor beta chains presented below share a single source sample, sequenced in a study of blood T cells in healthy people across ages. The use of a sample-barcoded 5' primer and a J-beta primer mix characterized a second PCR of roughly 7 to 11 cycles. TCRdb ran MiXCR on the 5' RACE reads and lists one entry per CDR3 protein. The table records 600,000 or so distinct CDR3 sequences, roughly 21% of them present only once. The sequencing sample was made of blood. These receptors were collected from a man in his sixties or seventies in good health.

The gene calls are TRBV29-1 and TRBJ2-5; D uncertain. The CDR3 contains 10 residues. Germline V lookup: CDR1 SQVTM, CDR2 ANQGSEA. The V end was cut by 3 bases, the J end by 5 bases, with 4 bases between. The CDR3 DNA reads TGCAGCGTTGACCCGGAGACCCAGTACTTC. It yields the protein CSVDPETQYF.

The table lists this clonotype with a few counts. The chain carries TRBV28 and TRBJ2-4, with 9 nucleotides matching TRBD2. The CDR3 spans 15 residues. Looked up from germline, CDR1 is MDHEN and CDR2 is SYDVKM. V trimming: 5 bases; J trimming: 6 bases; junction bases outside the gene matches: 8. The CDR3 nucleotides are TGTGCCAGCAGTGGAGGGCTAGCGGGATTAAACATTCAGTACTTC. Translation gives CASSGGLAGLNIQYF. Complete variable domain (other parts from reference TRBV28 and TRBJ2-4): DVKVTQSSRYLVKRTGEKVFLECVQDMDHENMFWYRQDPGLGLRLIYFSYDVKMKEKGDIPEGYSVSREKKERFSLILESASTNQTSMYLCASSGGLAGLNIQYFGAGTRLSVL.

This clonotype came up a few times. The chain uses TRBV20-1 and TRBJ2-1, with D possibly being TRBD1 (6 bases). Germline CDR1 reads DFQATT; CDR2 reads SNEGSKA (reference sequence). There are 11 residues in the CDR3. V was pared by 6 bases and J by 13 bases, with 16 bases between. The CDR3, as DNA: TGCAGTGCAGACACAGGGTGGTCCCAGTTCTTC. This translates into CSADTGWSQFF.

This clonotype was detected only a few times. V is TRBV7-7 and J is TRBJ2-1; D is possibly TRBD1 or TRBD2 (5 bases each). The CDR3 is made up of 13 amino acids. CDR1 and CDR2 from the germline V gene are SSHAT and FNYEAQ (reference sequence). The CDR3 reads CARHLRGVNEQFF. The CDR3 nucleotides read TGTGCTCGACACTTGAGGGGCGTGAATGAGCAGTTCTTC.

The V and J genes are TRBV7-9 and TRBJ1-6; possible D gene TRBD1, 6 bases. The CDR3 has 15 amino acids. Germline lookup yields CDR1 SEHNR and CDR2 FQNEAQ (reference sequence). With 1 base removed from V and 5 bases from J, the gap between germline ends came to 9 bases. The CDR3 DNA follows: TGTGCCAGCAGCTTAGTGTCAGGGGATAATTCACCCCTCCACTTT. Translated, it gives CASSLVSGDNSPLHF.

The CDR3 coding sequence is TGCAGTGCTAGAGATCCAGGGGGAAATACCGGGGAGCTGTTTTTT. This gives the protein CSARDPGGNTGELFF. The chain uses TRBV20-1 and TRBJ2-2, with TRBD1 identical over 7 bases. J gave up 5 bases and V 0 bases, and 6 bases lay outside the gene matches. Looked up from germline, CDR1 is DFQATT and CDR2 is SNEGSKA (reference sequence). The CDR3 totals 15 residues.

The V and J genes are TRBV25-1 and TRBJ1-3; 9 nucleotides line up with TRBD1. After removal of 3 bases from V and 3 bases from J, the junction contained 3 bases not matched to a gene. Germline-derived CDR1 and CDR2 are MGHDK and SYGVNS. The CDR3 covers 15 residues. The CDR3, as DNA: TGTGCCAGCAGTGAGGGACAGGGTATTGGAAACACCATATATTTT. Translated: CASSEGQGIGNTIYF.

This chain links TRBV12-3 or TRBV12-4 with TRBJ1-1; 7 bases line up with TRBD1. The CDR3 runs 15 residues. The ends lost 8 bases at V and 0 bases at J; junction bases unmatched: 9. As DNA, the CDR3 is TGTGCCAGCGGCCATACAGGGGCCGTGAACACTGAAGCTTTCTTT. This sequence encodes CASGHTGAVNTEAFF.

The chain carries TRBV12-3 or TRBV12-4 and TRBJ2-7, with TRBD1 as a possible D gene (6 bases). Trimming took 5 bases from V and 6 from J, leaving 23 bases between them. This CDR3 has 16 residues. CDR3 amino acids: CASSPLGPTGFGEQYF. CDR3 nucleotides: TGTGCCAGCAGTCCTCTTGGACCAACAGGGTTCGGCGAGCAGTACTTC.

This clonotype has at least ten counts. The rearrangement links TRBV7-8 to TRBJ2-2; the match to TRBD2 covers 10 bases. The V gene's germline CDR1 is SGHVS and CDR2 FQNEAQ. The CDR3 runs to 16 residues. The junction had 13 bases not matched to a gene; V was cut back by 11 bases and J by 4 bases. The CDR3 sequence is CASKGASGSVTGELFF. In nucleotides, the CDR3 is TGTGCCTCAAAGGGGGCTAGCGGGAGTGTCACCGGGGAGCTGTTTTTT.

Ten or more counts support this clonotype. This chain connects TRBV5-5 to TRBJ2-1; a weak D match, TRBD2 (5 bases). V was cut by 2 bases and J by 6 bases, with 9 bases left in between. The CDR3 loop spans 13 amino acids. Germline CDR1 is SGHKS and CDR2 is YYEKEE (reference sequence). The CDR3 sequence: CASSFGVVNEQFF. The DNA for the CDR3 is TGTGCCAGCAGCTTCGGGGTGGTCAATGAGCAGTTCTTC.

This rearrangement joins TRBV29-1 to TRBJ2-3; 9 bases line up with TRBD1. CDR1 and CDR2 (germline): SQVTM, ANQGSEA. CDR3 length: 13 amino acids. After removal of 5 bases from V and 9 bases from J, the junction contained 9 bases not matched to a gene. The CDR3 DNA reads TGCAGCGTTAGCTCCGGGACAGGGTGGACGCAGTATTTT. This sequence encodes CSVSSGTGWTQYF.

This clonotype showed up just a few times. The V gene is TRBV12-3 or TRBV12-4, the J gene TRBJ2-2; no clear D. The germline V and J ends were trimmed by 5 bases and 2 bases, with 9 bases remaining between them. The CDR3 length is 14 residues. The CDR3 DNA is TGTGCCAGCAGTAGCGCCGCCAACACCGGGGAGCTGTTTTTT. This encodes CASSSAANTGELFF.

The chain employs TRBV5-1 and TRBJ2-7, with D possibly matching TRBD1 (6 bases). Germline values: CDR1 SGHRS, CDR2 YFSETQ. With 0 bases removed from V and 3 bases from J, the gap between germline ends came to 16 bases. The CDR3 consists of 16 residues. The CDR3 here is CASSLGHTTGRYEQYF. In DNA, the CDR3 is TGCGCCAGCAGCTTGGGCCATACGACAGGCCGCTACGAGCAGTACTTC.

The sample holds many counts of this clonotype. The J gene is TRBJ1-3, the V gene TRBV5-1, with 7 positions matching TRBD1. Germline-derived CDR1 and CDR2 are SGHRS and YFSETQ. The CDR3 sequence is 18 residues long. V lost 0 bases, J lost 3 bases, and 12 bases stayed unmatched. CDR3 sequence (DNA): TGCGCCAGCAGCTTGGCCGGGACAGCAACACCAGATGGAAACACCATATATTTT. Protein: CASSLAGTATPDGNTIYF.

The CDR3 nucleotides are TGTGCCAGCAGCTTAGATACACTAGCATACGAGCAGTACTTC. Protein: CASSLDTLAYEQYF. V is TRBV11-2 and J is TRBJ2-7, with D tentatively TRBD2 (6 bases). CDR3 length: 14 amino acids. Germline V lookup: CDR1 SGHAT, CDR2 FQNNGV. With 0 bases removed from V and 4 bases from J, the gap between germline ends came to 10 bases.

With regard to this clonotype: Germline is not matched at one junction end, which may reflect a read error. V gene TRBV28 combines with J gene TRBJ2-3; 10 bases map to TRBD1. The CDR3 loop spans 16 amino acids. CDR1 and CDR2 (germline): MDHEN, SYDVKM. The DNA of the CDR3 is TGTGCCAGCAGATTACCGGGACAGGGGTACACAGACACGCAGTATTTT. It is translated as CASRLPGQGYTDTQYF.

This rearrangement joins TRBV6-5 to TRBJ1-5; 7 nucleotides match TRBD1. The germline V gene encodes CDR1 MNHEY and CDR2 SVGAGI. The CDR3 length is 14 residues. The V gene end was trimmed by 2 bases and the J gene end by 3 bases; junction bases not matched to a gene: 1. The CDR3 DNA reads TGTGCCAGCAGTTACGACAGGGTCAATCAGCCCCAGCATTTT. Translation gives CASSYDRVNQPQHF.

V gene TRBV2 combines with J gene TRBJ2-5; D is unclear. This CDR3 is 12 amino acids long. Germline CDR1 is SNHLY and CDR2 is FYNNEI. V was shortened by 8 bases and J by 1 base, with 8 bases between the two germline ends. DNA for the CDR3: TGTGCCAGCTCTTGGACCCAAGAGACCCAGTACTTC. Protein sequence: CASSWTQETQYF.

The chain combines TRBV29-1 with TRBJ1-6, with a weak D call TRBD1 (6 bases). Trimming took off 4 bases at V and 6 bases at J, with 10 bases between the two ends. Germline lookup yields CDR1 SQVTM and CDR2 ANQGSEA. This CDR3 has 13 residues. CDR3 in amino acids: CSVVDSINSPLHF. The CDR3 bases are TGCAGCGTTGTGGACAGCATTAATTCACCCCTCCACTTT.

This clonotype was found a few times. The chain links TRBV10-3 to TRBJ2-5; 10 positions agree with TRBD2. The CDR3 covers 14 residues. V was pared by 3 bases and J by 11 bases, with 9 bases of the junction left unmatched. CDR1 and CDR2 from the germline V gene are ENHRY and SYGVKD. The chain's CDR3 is CAISDGLAGVEQYF. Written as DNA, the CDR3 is TGTGCCATCAGTGATGGGCTAGCGGGAGTGGAGCAGTACTTC.

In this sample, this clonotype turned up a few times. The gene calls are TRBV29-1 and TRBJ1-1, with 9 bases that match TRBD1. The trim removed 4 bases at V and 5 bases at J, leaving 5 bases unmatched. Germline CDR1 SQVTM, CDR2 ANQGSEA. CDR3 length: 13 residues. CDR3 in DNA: TGCAGCGTTGTTAACAGGGGGCCTACTGAAGCTTTCTTT. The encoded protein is CSVVNRGPTEAFF.

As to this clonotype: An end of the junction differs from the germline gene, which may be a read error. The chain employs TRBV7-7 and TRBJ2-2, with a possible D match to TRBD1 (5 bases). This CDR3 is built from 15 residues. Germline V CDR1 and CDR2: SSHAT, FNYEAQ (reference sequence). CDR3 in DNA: TGTGCTAGCAGCTCTACAGGATCCAACGCCGGGGAGCTGTTTTTT. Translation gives CASSSTGSNAGELFF.

The CDR3 sequence: CATSDSGQSTDTQYF. The CDR3 nucleotides are TGTGCCACCAGTGATTCGGGACAGAGCACAGATACGCAGTATTTT. The chain links TRBV24-1 to TRBJ2-3; 7 bases are a match to TRBD1. Trimming removed 2 bases from V and 0 bases from J; junction bases left unmatched: 1. Germline-derived CDR1 and CDR2 are KGHDR and SFDVKD. There are 15 residues in the CDR3.

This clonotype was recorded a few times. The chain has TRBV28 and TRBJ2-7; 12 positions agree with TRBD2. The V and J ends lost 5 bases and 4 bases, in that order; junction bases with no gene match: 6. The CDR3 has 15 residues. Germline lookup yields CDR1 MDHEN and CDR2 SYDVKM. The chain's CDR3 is CASSTTTSGRYEQYF. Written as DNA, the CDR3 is TGTGCCAGCAGTACTACGACTAGCGGGAGATACGAGCAGTACTTC.

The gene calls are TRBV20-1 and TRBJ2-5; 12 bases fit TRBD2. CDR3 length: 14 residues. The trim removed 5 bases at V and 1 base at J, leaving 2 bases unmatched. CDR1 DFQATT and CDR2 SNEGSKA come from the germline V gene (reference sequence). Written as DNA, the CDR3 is TGCAGTGCTTCTAGCGGGGGGGTCCAAGAGACCCAGTACTTC. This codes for CSASSGGVQETQYF.

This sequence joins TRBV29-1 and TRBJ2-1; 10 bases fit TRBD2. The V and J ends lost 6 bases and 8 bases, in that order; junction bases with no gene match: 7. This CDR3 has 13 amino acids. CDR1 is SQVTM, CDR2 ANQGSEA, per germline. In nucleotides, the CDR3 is TGCAGCGTAAGCGGGAGGGTGGGCGATGAGCAGTTCTTC. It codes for CSVSGRVGDEQFF.

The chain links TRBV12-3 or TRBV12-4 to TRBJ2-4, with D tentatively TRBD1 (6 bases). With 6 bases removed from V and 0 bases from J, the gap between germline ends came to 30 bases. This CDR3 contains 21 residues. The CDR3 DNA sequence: TGTGCCAGCAGCCCTGTTTTCAGGGGTCTAGATTCACCGGTAGCCAAAAACATTCAGTACTTC. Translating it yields CASSPVFRGLDSPVAKNIQYF.

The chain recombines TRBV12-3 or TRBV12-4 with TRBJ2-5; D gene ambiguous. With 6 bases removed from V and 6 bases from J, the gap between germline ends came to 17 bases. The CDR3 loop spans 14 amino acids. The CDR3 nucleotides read TGTGCCAGCAGGATCTCCGGGCCTGGGAAGACCCAGTACTTC. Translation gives CASRISGPGKTQYF.

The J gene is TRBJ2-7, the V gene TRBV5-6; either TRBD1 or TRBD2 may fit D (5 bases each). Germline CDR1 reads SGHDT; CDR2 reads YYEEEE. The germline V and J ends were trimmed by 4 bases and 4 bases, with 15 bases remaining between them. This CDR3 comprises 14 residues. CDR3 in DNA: TGTGCCAGCAGCCCCCTCGACAGACTATACGAGCAGTACTTC. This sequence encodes CASSPLDRLYEQYF.

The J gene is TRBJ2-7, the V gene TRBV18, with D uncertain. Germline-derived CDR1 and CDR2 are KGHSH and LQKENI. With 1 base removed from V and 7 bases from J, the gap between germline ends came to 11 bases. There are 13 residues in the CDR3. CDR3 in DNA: TGTGCCAGCTCACCACAGCGAGAGTGGGAGCAGTACTTC. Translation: CASSPQREWEQYF.

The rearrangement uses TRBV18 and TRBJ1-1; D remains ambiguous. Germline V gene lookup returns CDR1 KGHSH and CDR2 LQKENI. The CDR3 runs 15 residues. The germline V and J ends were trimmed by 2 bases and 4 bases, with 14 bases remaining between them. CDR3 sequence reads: CASSPYEGKGTEAFF. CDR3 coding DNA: TGTGCCAGCTCACCATATGAGGGTAAGGGCACTGAAGCTTTCTTT.